The 20 T cell receptor beta chains reported below all come from one sample, sequenced in a study of blood T cell repertoires in COVID-19. The data were produced by immunoSEQ multiplex PCR, yet TCRdb's version contains in-frame clones alone and is incomplete. The table shows around 230,000 clones, with around 90% occurring only once. Material for sequencing was PBMCs or T cells enriched from blood (not recorded which). Receptors were obtained from a woman aged 25 to 39 who had recovered from COVID-19.

The chain uses TRBV12-5 and TRBJ1-1; 9 bases line up with TRBD1. The CDR3 runs 15 residues. Germline V gene data show CDR1 as LGHNT and CDR2 as FRNRAP. With V trimmed by 2 bases and J by 4 bases, 5 bases remained unmatched. This CDR3 is CASGLLQGAITEAFF. The CDR3 nucleotides are TGTGCTAGTGGTTTGTTACAGGGGGCTATCACTGAAGCTTTCTTT.

The chain combines TRBV3-1 (or the pseudogene TRBV3-2) with TRBJ1-2; tentative D call: TRBD1 (6 bases). From germline, CDR1 is LGHDT and CDR2 YNNKEL (reference sequence). This CDR3 contains 15 residues. Trimming removed 1 base at V and 6 bases at J, with 15 bases between. The CDR3 coding sequence is TGTGCCAGCAGCCAAGGGGACATCGCCATCGATGGCTACACCTTC. Encoded protein: CASSQGDIAIDGYTF.

This clone was counted once. V is TRBV19 and J is TRBJ2-2; TRBD1 agrees at 11 bases. CDR1 and CDR2 from the germline V gene are LNHDA and SQIVND (reference sequence). CDR3 length: 15 residues. V lost 7 bases, J lost 3 bases, and 4 bases stayed unmatched. In DNA, the CDR3 is TGTGCCAGTACCCCGGGACAGGGGGACACCGGGGAGCTGTTTTTT. It is translated as CASTPGQGDTGELFF.

The sample holds one count of this clone. The rearrangement joins TRBV6-5 to TRBJ2-5; the D gene is possibly TRBD2 (6 bases). Trimming left V 7 bases short and J 4 bases short, with 13 bases between. The CDR3 has 13 residues. The germline V gene has CDR1 MNHEY and CDR2 SVGAGI. Written as DNA, the CDR3 is TGTGCCAGCACTCGACTAGGCGGAGAGACCCAGTACTTC. It specifies CASTRLGGETQYF.

This chain links TRBV5-4 with TRBJ1-1; a possible D gene is TRBD1 (5 bases). This CDR3 is built from 13 residues. Deletions cut 2 bases from V and 9 bases from J, with 14 bases between. The germline gives CDR1 SGHNT, CDR2 YYREEE (reference sequence). The CDR3 here is CASSFVGEAQAFF. Written as DNA, the CDR3 is TGTGCCAGCAGCTTCGTGGGGGAGGCTCAAGCTTTCTTT.

The count of this clone is one. V and J are TRBV4-3 and TRBJ1-2; 8 bases agree with TRBD1. V shed 2 bases and J 1 base; nucleotides not matched to a gene: 3. Germline CDR1 LGHNA, CDR2 YSLEER. This CDR3 has 15 amino acids. CDR3 sequence: CASSQRTGLNYGYTF. For the CDR3, the DNA is TGCGCCAGCAGCCAAAGGACAGGGCTTAACTATGGCTACACCTTC.

Points on this clone: The sample has other DNA sequences that encode this CDR3 too. This rearrangement joins TRBV12-3 or TRBV12-4 to TRBJ1-1, with D uncertain. The CDR3 totals 12 residues. The V gene lost 3 bases and the J gene lost 2 bases, with 4 bases spanning the gap. CDR3 coding DNA: TGTGCCAGCAGTTTCAGAAACACTGAAGCTTTCTTT. It yields the protein CASSFRNTEAFF.

The chain carries TRBV19 and TRBJ1-3; D not certain. The germline gives CDR1 LNHDA, CDR2 SQIVND (reference sequence). The CDR3 sequence is 14 residues long. V lost 6 bases and J 1 base, leaving 10 bases between the germline ends. This CDR3 reads CASRIGGSGNTIYF. CDR3 nucleotide sequence: TGTGCCAGTAGGATTGGAGGATCTGGAAACACCATATATTTT.

The rearrangement uses TRBV2 and TRBJ1-1, with D perhaps TRBD1 (6 bases). In germline, CDR1 is SNHLY, CDR2 FYNNEI. The CDR3 consists of 15 residues. V gave up 10 bases and J gave up 1 base, with 19 bases separating them. The CDR3 nucleotides read TGTGCCATAAAACCCGACGGGACACCGAACACTGAAGCTTTCTTT. Translated, it gives CAIKPDGTPNTEAFF. The full variable domain, its missing parts supplied by reference TRBV2 and TRBJ1-1, is EPEVTQTPSHQVTQMGQEVILRCVPISNHLYFYWYRQILGQKVEFLVSFYNNEISEKSEIFDDQFSVERPDGSNFTLKIRSTKLEDSAMYFCAIKPDGTPNTEAFFGQGTRLTVV.

The chain recombines TRBV7-9 with TRBJ2-7; perhaps TRBD1 as D (6 bases). Trimming removed 0 bases from V and 11 bases from J, with 11 bases in between. Germline CDR1 reads SEHNR; CDR2 reads FQNEAQ (reference sequence). The CDR3 consists of 12 residues. The CDR3 DNA follows: TGTGCCAGCAGCTTAGCAGGGGGTTTGAAGTACTTC. Protein product: CASSLAGGLKYF.

The CDR3 bases are TGTGCCAGCAGCCTGTCGACGACAGCGCACTATGGCTACACCTTC. Amino acids: CASSLSTTAHYGYTF. This rearrangement joins TRBV7-2 to TRBJ1-2, with D possibly matching TRBD1 (5 bases). CDR1 is SGHTA, CDR2 FQGNSA, per germline. Trimming removed 5 bases at V and 3 bases at J, with 16 bases between. The CDR3 is 15 residues long.

This rearrangement joins TRBV19 to TRBJ1-1; TRBD1 is a possible D gene (5 bases). The V end lost 4 bases, the J end lost 0 bases, and 12 bases lay between the germline ends. Germline CDR1 is LNHDA and CDR2 is SQIVND (reference sequence). The CDR3 is 15 residues long. This CDR3 reads CASSTQTALNTEAFF. CDR3 nucleotide sequence: TGTGCCAGTAGTACCCAGACAGCTTTGAACACTGAAGCTTTCTTT.

V and J are TRBV7-9 and TRBJ1-2, with D possibly matching TRBD1 (6 bases). CDR3 length: 15 residues. Germline CDR1 and CDR2: SEHNR and FQNEAQ (reference sequence). Trimming left V 1 base short and J 4 bases short, with 13 bases between. CDR3 residues: CASSLERQVSYGYTF. The CDR3 bases are TGTGCCAGCAGCTTAGAGCGACAGGTGTCCTATGGCTACACCTTC.

V usage is TRBV5-3 and J usage is TRBJ2-1, with D possibly being TRBD1 (6 bases). TRBV5-3 is marked as an open reading frame, function uncertain. The CDR3 is 12 residues long. Trimming left V 5 bases short and J 15 bases short, with 18 bases between. Here the CDR3 reads CARSNRDYMRFF. The CDR3 DNA follows: TGTGCCAGAAGTAACAGGGATTACATGCGGTTCTTC.

This clone was detected a few times. The rearrangement joins TRBV25-1 to TRBJ2-4; 10 nucleotides line up with TRBD1. Germline loops: CDR1 MGHDK, CDR2 SYGVNS. This CDR3 spans 15 amino acids. V gave up 5 bases and J gave up 5 bases; unmatched junction bases: 6. CDR3 protein: CASSWDRGSQNIQYF. The CDR3 DNA reads TGTGCCAGCAGTTGGGACAGGGGAAGCCAAAACATTCAGTACTTC.

The chain employs TRBV7-6 and TRBJ2-7; 7 bases are shared with TRBD1. Trimming at V came to 4 bases and at J to 7 bases, leaving 13 bases not matched to a gene. Germline CDR1 SGHVS, CDR2 FNYEAQ. This CDR3 is built from 15 residues. Here the CDR3 reads CASSSQWTGTDEQYF. The CDR3 nucleotides read TGTGCCAGCAGCTCCCAATGGACAGGAACAGATGAGCAGTACTTC.

Comments on this clone: This sample includes further DNA sequences coding for the same CDR3. V and J are TRBV6-5 and TRBJ1-2, with D possibly TRBD1 on 6 matching bases. The CDR3 spans 15 residues. Trimming shortened V by 0 bases and J by 2 bases, and 10 bases separated the two germline ends. Germline values: CDR1 MNHEY, CDR2 SVGAGI. The chain's CDR3 is CASSYSGQINYGYTF. Written as DNA, the CDR3 is TGTGCCAGCAGTTACTCAGGACAGATCAACTATGGCTACACCTTC.

This clone came up once. This chain connects TRBV19 to TRBJ1-2; possibly TRBD1 for D (5 bases). The CDR3 runs 15 residues. Between the trimmed V and J ends, which lost 7 bases and 7 bases, there was a span of 22 bases. Germline V lookup: CDR1 LNHDA, CDR2 SQIVND (reference sequence). The CDR3 nucleotides are TGTGCCAGTAAGGGCTTTTCTTCGTGGGGCCCTGGCTACACCTTC. It codes for CASKGFSSWGPGYTF.

The CDR3 region is CASTLSYEQYF. The DNA for the CDR3 is TGTGCCAGCACCCTATCCTACGAGCAGTACTTC. The genes are TRBV2 and TRBJ2-7; D not resolved. The CDR3 contains 11 residues. Trimming cost V 7 bases and J 1 base, with 5 bases left between them. Germline V CDR1 and CDR2: SNHLY, FYNNEI.

The chain's CDR3 is CATSDLRGFGRAAVATNEKLFF. The CDR3 region has the DNA TGTGCCACCAGTGATTTGCGCGGCTTTGGCAGAGCGGCGGTTGCAACTAATGAAAAACTGTTTTTT. The chain couples TRBV24-1 to TRBJ1-4; D unresolved. Per the germline V gene, CDR1 is KGHDR and CDR2 is SFDVKD. Trimming removed 0 bases from V and 0 bases from J, with 25 bases in between. This CDR3 has 22 amino acids.